The 2 T cell receptor beta chains below come from one sample, sequenced in a study of regulatory T cells in long-lasting Graves disease. Stated time point: persistent/refractory GD, antithyroid drugs over 5 years with positive TRAb. The TCR library used RNA extracted from PBMCs. Arm-PCR of CDR3 regions and iRepertoire HTBI primers were the basis on which TCR beta libraries were built. Each CDR3 protein is one row after TCRdb ran MiXCR on the multiplex PCR reads. The sample has under 450,000 distinct CDR3 sequences, roughly a quarter seen once; the top ten hold approximately 26%. The material sequenced was peripheral blood mononuclear cells (PBMCs), taken when the disease was refractory, from a patient treated with antithyroid drugs. The receptors originated from a female donor with Graves disease.

A word on this clonotype: A read error may be the cause here, since a much bigger clone is one base away. V gene TRBV11-2 combines with J gene TRBJ2-7; D may be TRBD1 (6 bases). The CDR3 sequence is 15 residues long. The germline V gene encodes CDR1 SGHAT and CDR2 FQNNGV. The CDR3 is CASRQQGAGSYEQCF. The DNA for the CDR3 is TGTGCCAGCAGGCAACAGGGTGCAGGGTCCTACGAGCAGTGCTTC.

This clonotype was seen ten or more times. The V call is TRBV18, the J call TRBJ1-2; a weak D match, TRBD1 (5 bases). The CDR3 length is 12 residues. V was clipped by 3 bases and J by 6 bases, with 8 bases between them. The germline CDR1 and CDR2 sequences are KGHSH and LQKENI. The CDR3 nucleotides are TGTGCCAGCTCACCGACAGAAAATGGCTACACCTTC. Translated: CASSPTENGYTF. Drawing the rest from reference TRBV18 and TRBJ1-2, the complete variable domain is NAGVMQNPRHLVRRRGQEARLRCSPMKGHSHVYWYRQLPEEGLKFMVYLQKENIIDESGMPKERFSAEFPKEGPSILRIQQVVRGDSAAYFCASSPTENGYTFGSGTRLTVV.